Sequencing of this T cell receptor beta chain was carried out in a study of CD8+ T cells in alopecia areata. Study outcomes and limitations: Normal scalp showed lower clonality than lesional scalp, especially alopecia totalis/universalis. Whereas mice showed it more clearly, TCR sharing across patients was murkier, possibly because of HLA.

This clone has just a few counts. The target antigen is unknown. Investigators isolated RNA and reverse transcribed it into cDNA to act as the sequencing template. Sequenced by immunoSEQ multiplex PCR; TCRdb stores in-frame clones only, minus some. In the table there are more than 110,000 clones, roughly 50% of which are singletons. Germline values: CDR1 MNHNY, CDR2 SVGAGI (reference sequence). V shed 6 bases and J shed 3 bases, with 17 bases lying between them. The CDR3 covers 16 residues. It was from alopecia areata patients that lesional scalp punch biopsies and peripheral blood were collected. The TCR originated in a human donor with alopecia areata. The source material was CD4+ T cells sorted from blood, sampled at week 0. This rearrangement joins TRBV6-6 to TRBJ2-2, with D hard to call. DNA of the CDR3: TGTGCCAGCAGCGCCCCGACTGTAGGGTACACCGGGGAGCTGTTTTTT. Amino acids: CASSAPTVGYTGELFF.